Listed here is a single TCR beta chain. This sample was included in a study of blood T cell repertoires in COVID-19. Study-wide background: Collection of acute and convalescent COVID-19 samples took place in the United States, Italy and Spain. The cDNA or gDNA used as material had been derived from T cells, B-cell-depleted T cells, or PBMCs.

Some clones are missing from TCRdb's copy, which holds only in-frame ones; the method was immunoSEQ multiplex PCR. The data show 270,000 or so clones, about 81% seen once. CDR1 and CDR2 from the germline V gene are SGHTA and FQGNSA. V was pared by 5 bases and J by 11 bases, with 18 bases of the junction left unmatched. The CDR3 spans 16 residues. Sequenced material: peripheral blood. The chain is built from TRBV7-2 and TRBJ1-1; TRBD1 matches 9 bases. This sequence originates from a human donor with COVID-19, enrolled during active disease. The donor label of this sample is uncertain. CDR3 sequence: CASSARTGVRTFKAFF. In DNA form, the CDR3 reads TGTGCCAGCAGCGCGCGGACAGGGGTGAGGACCTTTAAGGCTTTCTTT.